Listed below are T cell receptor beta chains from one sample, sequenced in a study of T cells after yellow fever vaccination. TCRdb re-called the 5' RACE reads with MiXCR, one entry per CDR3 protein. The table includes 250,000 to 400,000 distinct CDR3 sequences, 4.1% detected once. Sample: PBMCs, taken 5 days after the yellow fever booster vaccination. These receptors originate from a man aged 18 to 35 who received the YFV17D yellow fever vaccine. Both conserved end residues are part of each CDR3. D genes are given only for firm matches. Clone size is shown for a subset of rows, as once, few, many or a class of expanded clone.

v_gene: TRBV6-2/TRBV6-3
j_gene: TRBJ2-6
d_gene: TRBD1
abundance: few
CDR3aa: CASGTTRGTGTGANVLTF
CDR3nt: TGTGCCAGCGGGACTACCCGGGGGACAGGGACCGGGGCCAACGTCCTGACTTTC

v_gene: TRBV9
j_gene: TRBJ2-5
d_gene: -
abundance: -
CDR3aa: CASSGGQASIQETQYF
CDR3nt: TGTGCCAGCAGCGGCGGTCAGGCCAGCATACAAGAGACCCAGTACTTC

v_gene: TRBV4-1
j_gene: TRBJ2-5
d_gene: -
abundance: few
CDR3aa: CASSQDGTRKQETQYF
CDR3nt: TGCGCCAGCAGCCAAGACGGGACAAGGAAGCAAGAGACCCAGTACTTC

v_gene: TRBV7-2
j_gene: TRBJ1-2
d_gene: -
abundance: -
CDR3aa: CASSLYDRPGDYGYTF
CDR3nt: TGTGCCAGCAGCCTCTACGACAGGCCAGGGGACTATGGCTACACCTTC

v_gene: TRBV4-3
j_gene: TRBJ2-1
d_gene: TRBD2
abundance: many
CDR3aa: CASSQDNAGGLLEQFF
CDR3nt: TGCGCCAGCAGCCAAGATAACGCGGGGGGGCTTTTAGAGCAGTTCTTC

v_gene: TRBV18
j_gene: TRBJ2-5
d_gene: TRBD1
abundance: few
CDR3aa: CASSYRTGGQETQYF
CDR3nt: TGTGCCAGCTCATATAGGACAGGGGGCCAAGAGACCCAGTACTTC

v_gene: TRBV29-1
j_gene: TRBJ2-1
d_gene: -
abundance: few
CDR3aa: CSVEDGRGGLHEQFF
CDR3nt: TGCAGCGTTGAAGATGGGAGGGGGGGCCTCCATGAGCAGTTCTTC

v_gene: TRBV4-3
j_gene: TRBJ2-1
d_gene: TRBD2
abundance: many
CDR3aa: CASSLPGGNEQFF
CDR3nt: TGCGCCAGCAGCCTCCCGGGAGGGAATGAGCAGTTCTTC

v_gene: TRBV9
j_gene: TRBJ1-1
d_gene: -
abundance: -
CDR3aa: CASSPQGMGTEAFF
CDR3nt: TGTGCCAGCAGCCCCCAGGGGATGGGCACTGAAGCTTTCTTT

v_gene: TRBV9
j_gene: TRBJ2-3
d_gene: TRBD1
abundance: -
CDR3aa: CASSESGGLGTDTQYF
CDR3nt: TGTGCCAGCAGCGAGTCAGGGGGCCTGGGGACAGATACGCAGTATTTT

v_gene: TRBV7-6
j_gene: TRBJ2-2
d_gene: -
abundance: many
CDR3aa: CASSFQGGARNTGELFF
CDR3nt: TGTGCCAGCAGCTTCCAAGGGGGGGCTAGAAACACCGGGGAGCTGTTTTTT

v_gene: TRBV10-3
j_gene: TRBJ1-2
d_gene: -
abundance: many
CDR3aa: CAISERGVGYTF
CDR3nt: TGTGCCATCAGTGAGAGGGGGGTTGGCTACACCTTC

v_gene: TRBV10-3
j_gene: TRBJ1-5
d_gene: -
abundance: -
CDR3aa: CAISEQANQPQHF
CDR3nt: TGTGCCATCAGTGAACAGGCGAATCAGCCCCAGCATTTT

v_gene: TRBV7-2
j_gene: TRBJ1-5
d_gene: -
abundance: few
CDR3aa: CASSLAQWGNQPQHF
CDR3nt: TGTGCCAGCAGCTTAGCGCAATGGGGAAATCAGCCCCAGCATTTT

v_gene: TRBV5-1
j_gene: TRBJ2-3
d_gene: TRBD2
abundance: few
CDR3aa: CASSLAASGGAADTQYF
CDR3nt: TGCGCCAGCAGCTTGGCCGCTAGCGGGGGGGCTGCAGATACGCAGTATTTT

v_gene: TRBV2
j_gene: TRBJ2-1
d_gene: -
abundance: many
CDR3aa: CASSVGRYNEQFF
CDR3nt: TGTGCCAGCAGTGTGGGCAGGTACAATGAGCAGTTCTTC

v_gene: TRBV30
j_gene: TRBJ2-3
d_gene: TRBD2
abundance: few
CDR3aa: CAWTPGLAGFRDTQYF
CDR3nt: TGTGCCTGGACCCCCGGACTAGCGGGGTTTCGAGATACGCAGTATTTT

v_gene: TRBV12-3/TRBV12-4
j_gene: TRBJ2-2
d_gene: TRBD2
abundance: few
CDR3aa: CASRQAGGNTGELFF
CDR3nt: TGTGCCAGCCGGCAGGCGGGGGGTAACACCGGGGAGCTGTTTTTT

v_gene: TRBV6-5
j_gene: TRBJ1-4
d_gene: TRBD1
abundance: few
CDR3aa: CASRSDRGNEKLFF
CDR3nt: TGTGCCAGCAGGTCGGACAGGGGGAATGAAAAACTGTTTTTT

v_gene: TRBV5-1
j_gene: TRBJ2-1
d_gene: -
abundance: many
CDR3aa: CASSLEGGYNEQFF
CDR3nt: TGTGCCAGCAGCTTGGAGGGGGGCTACAATGAGCAGTTCTTC

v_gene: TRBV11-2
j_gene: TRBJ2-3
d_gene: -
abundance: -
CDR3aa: CASSWAPPDTQYF
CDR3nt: TGTGCCAGCAGCTGGGCCCCCCCCGATACGCAGTATTTT

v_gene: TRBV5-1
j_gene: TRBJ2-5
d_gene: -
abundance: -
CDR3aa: CAPADQETQYF
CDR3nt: TGCGCCCCGGCAGACCAAGAGACCCAGTACTTC

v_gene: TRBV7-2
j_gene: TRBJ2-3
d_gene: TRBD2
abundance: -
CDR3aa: CASSSRLAGEDTQYF
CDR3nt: TGTGCCAGCAGCTCAAGACTAGCGGGGGAAGATACGCAGTATTTT

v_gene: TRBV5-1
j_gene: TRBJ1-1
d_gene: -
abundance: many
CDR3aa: CASSLASGNTEAFF
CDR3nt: TGCGCCAGCAGCTTGGCGTCAGGGAATACTGAAGCTTTCTTT

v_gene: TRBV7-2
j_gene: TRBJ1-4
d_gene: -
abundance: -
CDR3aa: CASSFGIWEKLFF
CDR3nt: TGTGCCAGCAGCTTTGGGATTTGGGAAAAACTGTTTTTT

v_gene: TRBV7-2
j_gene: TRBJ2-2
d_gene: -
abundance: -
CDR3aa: CASSPGFGELFF
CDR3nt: TGTGCCAGCAGTCCAGGGTTCGGGGAGCTGTTTTTT

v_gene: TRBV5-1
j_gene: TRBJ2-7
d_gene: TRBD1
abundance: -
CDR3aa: CASSFLPGTGTYEQYF
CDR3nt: TGCGCCAGCAGCTTTCTCCCCGGGACAGGGACCTACGAGCAGTACTTC

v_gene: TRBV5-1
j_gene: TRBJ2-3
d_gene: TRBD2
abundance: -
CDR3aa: CASSLVSGGNTDTQYF
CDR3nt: TGCGCCAGCAGCTTGGTTAGCGGGGGGAACACAGATACGCAGTATTTT

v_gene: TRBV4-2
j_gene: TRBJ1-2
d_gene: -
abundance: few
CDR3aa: CASSQDASGYGYTF
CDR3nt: TGTGCCAGCAGCCAAGATGCGAGTGGCTATGGCTACACCTTC

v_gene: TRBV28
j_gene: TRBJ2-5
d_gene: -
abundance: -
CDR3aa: CASSLPSRRETQYF
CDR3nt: TGTGCCAGCAGCCTCCCGTCCCGGCGAGAGACCCAGTACTTC

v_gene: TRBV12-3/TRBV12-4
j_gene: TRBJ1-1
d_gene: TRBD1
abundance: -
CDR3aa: CASSSQGAGNTEAFF
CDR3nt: TGTGCCAGCAGTTCGCAGGGGGCCGGGAACACTGAAGCTTTCTTT